A selection of T cell receptor beta chains follows, all from one sample in a study of blood T cell repertoires in COVID-19. Using immunoSEQ multiplex PCR, the repertoire was profiled, and TCRdb retains in-frame clones only, with some absent. The sample consists of over 15,000 clones, just over 85% of them appearing once. The sample comprised peripheral blood. The receptors were sampled from a human donor with active COVID-19. The donor label of this sample is uncertain. Both conserved end residues are part of each CDR3. Each record gives: clone size, V gene, J gene, D gene, CDR3 protein, CDR3 DNA. D genes are given only for firm matches. Clone size appears in some rows only: once, few, many, or a class for an expanded clone.

>-|TRBV7-2|TRBJ1-6|-
CASSLYRLMGSPLHF
TGTGCCAGCAGCTTATATCGACTGATGGGTTCTCCCCTCCACTTT
>-|TRBV9|TRBJ2-7|TRBD2
CASSVELARIHEQYF
TGTGCCAGCAGCGTAGAACTAGCGAGGATCCACGAGCAGTACTTC
>-|TRBV18|TRBJ1-1|-
CASSPAPRPFTEAFF
TGTGCCAGCTCACCCGCCCCCAGGCCTTTTACTGAAGCTTTCTTT
>-|TRBV6-2/TRBV6-3|TRBJ2-3|TRBD2
CASSYLVGTSGAVSTDTQYF
TGTGCCAGCAGTTACCTAGTAGGGACTAGCGGGGCCGTTAGCACAGATACGCAGTATTTT
>few|TRBV20-1|TRBJ1-5|-
CSASPGYSNQPQHF
TGCAGTGCTAGTCCAGGTTATAGCAATCAGCCCCAGCATTTT
>-|TRBV19|TRBJ2-5|-
CASSILAAGYETQYF
TGTGCCAGTAGTATCCTTGCCGCCGGGTATGAGACCCAGTACTTC
>-|TRBV24-1|TRBJ2-3|TRBD1
CATSDPDRDTDTQYF
TGTGCCACCAGTGACCCCGACAGGGACACAGATACGCAGTATTTT
>-|TRBV6-5|TRBJ2-7|-
CASSPDSVYEQYF
TGTGCCAGCAGTCCAGACAGCGTCTACGAGCAGTACTTC
>-|TRBV25-1|TRBJ1-2|-
CASSARGYGYTF
TGTGCCAGCAGTGCCCGGGGTTATGGCTACACCTTC
>-|TRBV6-1|TRBJ2-3|TRBD2
CASSEAGTTSDTQYF
TGTGCCAGCAGTGAAGCCGGGACTACGTCAGATACGCAGTATTTT
>-|TRBV9|TRBJ2-7|TRBD1
CASSAHRGSSYEQYF
TGTGCCAGCAGCGCTCACAGGGGGAGCTCCTACGAGCAGTACTTC
>few|TRBV9|TRBJ2-2|TRBD1
CASSVGTGETGELFF
TGTGCCAGCAGCGTAGGAACAGGGGAAACCGGGGAGCTGTTTTTT
>-|TRBV7-9|TRBJ1-2|TRBD1
CASSLVEAGGHGYTF
TGTGCCAGCAGCTTAGTAGAGGCAGGGGGACATGGCTACACCTTC
>-|TRBV14|TRBJ2-1|-
CASSQDSPGVGEQFF
TGTGCCAGCAGCCAAGATAGTCCGGGGGTGGGTGAGCAGTTCTTC
>-|TRBV10-1|TRBJ2-1|-
CASSSRGLPYNEQFF
TGCGCCAGCAGCTCTAGAGGGCTTCCCTACAATGAGCAGTTCTTC
>-|TRBV6-6|TRBJ1-1|-
CASSDTGLDTEAFF
TGTGCCAGCAGCGACACAGGGCTCGACACTGAAGCTTTCTTT
>-|TRBV6-1|TRBJ2-6|-
CASSEAAIHYRSVSGANVLTF
TGTGCCAGCAGTGAAGCCGCGATACACTATAGATCCGTGTCTGGGGCCAACGTCCTGACTTTC
>-|TRBV29-1|TRBJ1-5|-
CSVGGGINQPQHF
TGCAGCGTTGGCGGAGGGATAAATCAGCCCCAGCATTTT
>-|TRBV7-3|TRBJ1-1|TRBD1
CASSPRGLDTEAFF
TGTGCCAGCAGCCCCAGGGGGCTAGATACTGAAGCTTTCTTT
>-|TRBV11-3|TRBJ2-3|-
CASSLRATDTQYF
TGTGCCAGCAGCTTGAGGGCCACAGATACGCAGTATTTT
>-|TRBV11-2|TRBJ1-2|TRBD1
CASSSTGGRSYGYTF
TGTGCCAGCAGCTCAACAGGGGGACGGAGCTATGGCTACACCTTC
>once|TRBV6-2/TRBV6-3|TRBJ2-5|TRBD2
CASSTHTIIRGGQYF
TGTGCCAGCAGTACGCACACGATTATCCGGGGGGGCCAGTACTTC
>few|TRBV6-5|TRBJ1-5|-
CAISQYDRTDQPQHF
TGTGCCATCTCCCAGTATGACAGGACGGATCAGCCCCAGCATTTT
>-|TRBV4-3|TRBJ1-4|TRBD1
CASSQGQGEKLFF
TGCGCCAGCAGCCAAGGACAGGGTGAAAAACTGTTTTTT
>once|TRBV5-5|TRBJ1-2|-
CASSLATGQVYGYTF
TGTGCCAGCAGCTTGGCGACAGGCCAAGTCTATGGCTACACCTTC
>-|TRBV7-6|TRBJ2-2|-
CASSLAQGQQIGELFF
TGTGCCAGCAGCTTAGCCCAGGGACAACAGATCGGGGAGCTGTTTTTT
>-|TRBV15|TRBJ2-7|-
CATSRGGSSYEQYF
TGTGCCACCAGCAGAGGGGGCAGCAGCTACGAGCAGTACTTC
>few|TRBV19|TRBJ2-5|-
CASSIDPGQETQYF
TGTGCCAGTAGTATAGATCCGGGGCAAGAGACCCAGTACTTC
>-|TRBV3-1/TRBV3-2|TRBJ1-2|TRBD1
CASSHRGLVPYGYTF
TGTGCCAGCAGCCACAGGGGGCTGGTCCCCTATGGCTACACCTTC
>-|TRBV3-1/TRBV3-2|TRBJ2-3|TRBD2
CASSQEQTSGTSGAQYF
TGTGCCAGCAGCCAAGAGCAGACTAGCGGGACCTCAGGGGCGCAGTATTTT